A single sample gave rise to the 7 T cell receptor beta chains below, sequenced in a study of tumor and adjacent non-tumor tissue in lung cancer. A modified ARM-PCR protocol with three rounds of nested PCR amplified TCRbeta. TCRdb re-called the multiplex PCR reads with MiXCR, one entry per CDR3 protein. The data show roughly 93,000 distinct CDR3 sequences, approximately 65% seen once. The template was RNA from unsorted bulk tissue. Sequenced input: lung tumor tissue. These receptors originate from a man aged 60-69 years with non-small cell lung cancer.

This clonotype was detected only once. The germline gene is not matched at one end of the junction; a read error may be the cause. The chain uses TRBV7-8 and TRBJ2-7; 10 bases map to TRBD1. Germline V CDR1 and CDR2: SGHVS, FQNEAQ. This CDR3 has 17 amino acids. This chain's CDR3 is CASSVSSGTGVTYEHYF. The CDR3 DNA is TGTGCCAGCAGCGTTAGTTCCGGGACAGGGGTTACGTACGAGCATTACTTC.

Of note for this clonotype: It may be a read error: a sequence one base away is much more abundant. CDR3 region: CARSLLGGANYGYTF. In DNA, the CDR3 is TGTGCCAGGAGTTTATTAGGGGGAGCTAACTATGGCTACACCTTC. The genes are TRBV28 and TRBJ1-2; weak D call: TRBD1 (6 bases). Germline CDR1 and CDR2: MDHEN and SYDVKM. This CDR3 contains 15 residues.

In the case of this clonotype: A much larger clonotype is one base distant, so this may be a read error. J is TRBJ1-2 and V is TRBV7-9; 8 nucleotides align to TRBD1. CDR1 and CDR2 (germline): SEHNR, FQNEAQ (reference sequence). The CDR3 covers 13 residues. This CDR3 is CVSSLETGAGYTF. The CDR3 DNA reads TGTGTCAGCAGCTTAGAGACAGGGGCTGGCTACACCTTC.

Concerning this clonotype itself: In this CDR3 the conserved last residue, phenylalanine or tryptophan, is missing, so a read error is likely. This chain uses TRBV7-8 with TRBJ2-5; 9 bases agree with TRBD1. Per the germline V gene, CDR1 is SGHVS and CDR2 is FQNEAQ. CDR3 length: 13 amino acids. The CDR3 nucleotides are TGTGCCAGTAGCTGGGGACAGGGAATGGCCCAGTACTCC. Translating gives CASSWGQGMAQYS.

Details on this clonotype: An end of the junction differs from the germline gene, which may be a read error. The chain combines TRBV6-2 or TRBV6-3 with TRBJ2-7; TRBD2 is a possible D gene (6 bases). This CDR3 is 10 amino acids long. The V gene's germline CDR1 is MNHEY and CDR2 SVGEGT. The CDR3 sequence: CDSNSTSYYF. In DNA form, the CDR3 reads TGTGACAGCAATTCGACTAGTTATTACTTC.

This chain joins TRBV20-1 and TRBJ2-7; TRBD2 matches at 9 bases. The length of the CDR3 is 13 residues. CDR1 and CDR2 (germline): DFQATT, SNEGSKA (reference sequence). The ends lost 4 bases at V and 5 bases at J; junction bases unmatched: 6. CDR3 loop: CSAIVAGVNEQYF. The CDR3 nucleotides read TGCAGTGCTATTGTAGCGGGAGTCAACGAGCAGTACTTC.

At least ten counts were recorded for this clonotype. The CDR3 nucleotides are TGTGCCAGCAGCGTACAGGGTTCTGGCGGGGAGCTGTTTTTT. Translated, it gives CASSVQGSGGELFF. This chain connects TRBV9 to TRBJ2-2; a weak D match, TRBD1 (5 bases). The germline V and J ends were trimmed by 1 base and 7 bases, with 11 bases remaining between them. The CDR3 covers 14 residues. Looked up from germline, CDR1 is SGDLS and CDR2 is YYNGEE.